A single sample gave rise to the 25 T cell receptor beta chains below, sequenced in a study of cytomegalovirus exposure and HLA in healthy donors. A multiplex PCR was run with 60 Vbeta primers and 13 Jbeta primers. Measured with immunoSEQ multiplex PCR; TCRdb has only the in-frame clones, and not every one. This sample yields approximately 120,000 clones, of which around 73% are seen a single time; under 1.5% belongs to the top ten. The sample consisted of PBMCs. These TCRs come from a man aged 45 to 65 in good health and CMV-seronegative.

This chain joins TRBV19 and TRBJ2-7; 7 nucleotides agree with TRBD2. The trim removed 8 bases at V and 0 bases at J, leaving 7 bases unmatched. Germline CDR1 LNHDA, CDR2 SQIVND (reference sequence). The CDR3 is 14 residues long. The DNA for the CDR3 is TGTGCCAGTCGGAAGCGGGGATCCTCCTACGAGCAGTACTTC. Protein product: CASRKRGSSYEQYF.

This sequence joins TRBV28 and TRBJ2-1, with 10 bases identical to TRBD2. The CDR3 has 15 residues. Trimming at V came to 3 bases and at J to 7 bases, leaving 6 bases not matched to a gene. Per germline, CDR1 MDHEN and CDR2 SYDVKM. The CDR3 spells CASSLTTSGINEQFF. The CDR3 DNA is TGTGCCAGCAGTTTGACCACTAGCGGGATTAATGAGCAGTTCTTC.

This rearrangement joins TRBV20-1 to TRBJ2-5; possible D gene TRBD2, 5 bases. CDR3 length: 10 residues. Per the germline V gene, CDR1 is DFQATT and CDR2 is SNEGSKA (reference sequence). V lost 6 bases, J lost 5 bases, and 7 bases lay in between. CDR3 residues: CSAERETQYF. The CDR3, as DNA: TGCAGTGCCGAGCGGGAGACCCAGTACTTC.

This clone was counted once. V gene TRBV9 combines with J gene TRBJ2-1, with 14 nucleotides matching TRBD2. Trimming cost V 3 bases and J 9 bases; bases outside gene matches: 8. Germline lookup yields CDR1 SGDLS and CDR2 YYNGEE. The CDR3 covers 16 residues. The CDR3 loop reads CASSERLAGGPGEQFF. Written as DNA, the CDR3 is TGTGCCAGCAGCGAGAGACTAGCGGGAGGGCCGGGTGAGCAGTTCTTC.

V and J are TRBV6-5 and TRBJ2-1; TRBD2 aligns across 16 bases. V shed 6 bases, J shed 9 bases, and the junction held 5 bases outside the gene matches. CDR1 is MNHEY and CDR2 is SVGAGI in the germline V gene. This CDR3 is built from 15 residues. In DNA, the CDR3 is TGTGCCAGCAGGGCCGGGACTAGCGGGAGGGTTGAGCAGTTCTTC. This encodes CASRAGTSGRVEQFF.

This clone showed up just once. CDR3 DNA: TGTGCCAGCAAAAGCAGGACATCATCCTACGAGCAGTACTTC. Protein sequence: CASKSRTSSYEQYF. The chain combines TRBV13 with TRBJ2-7; weak D call: TRBD1 (5 bases). Germline V lookup: CDR1 PRHDT, CDR2 FYEKMQ (reference sequence). Trimming removed 7 bases at V and 1 base at J, with 14 bases between. This CDR3 has 14 amino acids.

This rearrangement joins TRBV29-1 to TRBJ2-3, with D maybe TRBD1 (5 bases). Germline CDR1 and CDR2: SQVTM and ANQGSEA. Trimming removed 7 bases from V and 0 bases from J, with 11 bases in between. CDR3 size: 13 residues. This chain's CDR3 is CSASGRSTDTQYF. CDR3 nucleotides: TGCAGCGCCTCAGGGCGAAGCACAGATACGCAGTATTTT.

The chain joins TRBV19 to TRBJ1-5, with a tentative D call TRBD1 (6 bases). The CDR3 runs to 13 residues. Germline lookup yields CDR1 LNHDA and CDR2 SQIVND (reference sequence). Trimming removed 4 bases at V and 6 bases at J, with 10 bases between. The chain's CDR3 is CASSNTGSQPQHF. CDR3 coding DNA: TGTGCCAGTAGTAACACAGGGTCTCAGCCCCAGCATTTT.

The chain carries TRBV19 and TRBJ2-3; 10 positions agree with TRBD1. Germline-derived CDR1 and CDR2 are LNHDA and SQIVND (reference sequence). Unmatched junction bases numbered 8, after V lost 9 bases and J lost 2 bases. CDR3 size: 15 residues. The CDR3 region is CASRGQGMNTDTQYF. In DNA, the CDR3 is TGTGCCAGCCGGGGACAGGGGATGAACACAGATACGCAGTATTTT. Using reference TRBV19 and TRBJ2-3 for the parts outside the CDR3, the full variable domain is DGGITQSPKYLFRKEGQNVTLSCEQNLNHDAMYWYRQDPGQGLRLIYYSQIVNDFQKGDIAEGYSVSREKKESFPLTVTSAQKNPTAFYLCASRGQGMNTDTQYFGPGTRLTVL.

The chain links TRBV28 to TRBJ2-2; D is possibly TRBD2 (6 bases). V was trimmed by 3 bases and J by 5 bases, leaving 19 bases between them. Germline loops: CDR1 MDHEN, CDR2 SYDVKM. The CDR3 has 17 residues. The CDR3 DNA follows: TGTGCCAGCAGTTTGGGAACTAGCACCAGGTGGACCGGGGAGCTGTTTTTT. It encodes CASSLGTSTRWTGELFF. Full variable domain (rest looked up from reference TRBV28 and TRBJ2-2): DVKVTQSSRYLVKRTGEKVFLECVQDMDHENMFWYRQDPGLGLRLIYFSYDVKMKEKGDIPEGYSVSREKKERFSLILESASTNQTSMYLCASSLGTSTRWTGELFFGEGSRLTVL.

Remarks on this clone: One junction end does not reproduce the germline sequence, and a read error may be involved. Other nucleotide sequences in the sample specify the same CDR3. The J gene is TRBJ2-5, the V gene TRBV28, with 8 bases aligning to TRBD1. Germline CDR1 MDHEN, CDR2 SYDVKM. The CDR3 consists of 13 residues. The CDR3 DNA is TGTGCCAGCAGAGTACAGGGGGTAGAGACTCAGTACTTC. Encoded protein: CASRVQGVETQYF. Variable domain in full (rest from reference TRBV28 and TRBJ2-5): DVKVTQSSRYLVKRTGEKVFLECVQDMDHENMFWYRQDPGLGLRLIYFSYDVKMKEKGDIPEGYSVSREKKERFSLILESASTNQTSMYLCASRVQGVETQYFGPGTRLLVL.

The V and J genes are TRBV19 and TRBJ2-7; possibly TRBD2 for D (6 bases). V gave up 8 bases and J gave up 4 bases, with 18 bases separating them. The CDR3 runs to 14 residues. The V gene's germline CDR1 is LNHDA and CDR2 SQIVND (reference sequence). CDR3: CASGSGGSIYEQYF. DNA of the CDR3: TGTGCCAGTGGGTCCGGGGGAAGTATATACGAGCAGTACTTC.

This chain links TRBV6-6 with TRBJ2-1; 8 nucleotides match TRBD2. This CDR3 is built from 15 residues. The ends lost 7 bases at V and 2 bases at J; junction bases unmatched: 7. Germline CDR1 is MNHNY and CDR2 is SVGAGI (reference sequence). The CDR3 bases are TGTGCCAGCATGGCTAGCGGGTTGACCTACAATGAGCAGTTCTTC. This gives the protein CASMASGLTYNEQFF.

The rearrangement joins TRBV18 to TRBJ1-1, with D tentatively TRBD1 (6 bases). V dropped 5 bases and J dropped 1 base, with 8 bases sitting between them. The CDR3 runs to 13 residues. Germline V CDR1 and CDR2: KGHSH, LQKENI. The CDR3 loop reads CASSTDRNTEAFF. CDR3 DNA: TGTGCCAGCTCAACGGACAGGAACACTGAAGCTTTCTTT.

There are a few counts of this clone. This sequence joins TRBV5-1 and TRBJ2-7, with 10 bases identical to TRBD2. With 1 base clipped from V and 2 bases from J, the junction kept 3 bases outside the gene matches. Germline V gene data show CDR1 as SGHRS and CDR2 as YFSETQ. The CDR3 extends over 15 amino acids. The CDR3 is CASSLTSGVTYEQYF. Written as DNA, the CDR3 is TGCGCCAGCAGCTTGACTAGCGGGGTGACCTACGAGCAGTACTTC.

V and J are TRBV5-4 and TRBJ2-3; 11 bases line up with TRBD2. Trimming cost V 4 bases and J 6 bases; bases outside gene matches: 7. Germline loops: CDR1 SGHNT, CDR2 YYREEE (reference sequence). The CDR3 totals 15 residues. In nucleotides, the CDR3 is TGTGCCAGCAGCGCCACACTAGCGGGAGTTGATACGCAGTATTTT. Residues: CASSATLAGVDTQYF.

This clone was seen just once. The chain joins TRBV5-1 to TRBJ2-3, with D perhaps matching TRBD2 (5 bases). The V gene's germline CDR1 is SGHRS and CDR2 YFSETQ. V was cut by 0 bases and J by 4 bases, with 15 bases left in between. This CDR3 comprises 16 residues. This chain's CDR3 is CASSLESAGVADTQYF. CDR3 nucleotides: TGCGCCAGCAGCTTGGAATCTGCGGGCGTCGCAGATACGCAGTATTTT.

The rearrangement uses TRBV18 and TRBJ1-5; no firm D call. The V end lost 2 bases, the J end lost 3 bases, and 8 bases lay between the germline ends. The CDR3 runs 14 residues. Germline V lookup: CDR1 KGHSH, CDR2 LQKENI. CDR3 sequence (DNA): TGTGCCAGCTCACCAACCGACATCAATCAGCCCCAGCATTTT. As protein: CASSPTDINQPQHF. The full variable domain, in which reference TRBV18 and TRBJ1-5 provide the parts outside the CDR3, is NAGVMQNPRHLVRRRGQEARLRCSPMKGHSHVYWYRQLPEEGLKFMVYLQKENIIDESGMPKERFSAEFPKEGPSILRIQQVVRGDSAAYFCASSPTDINQPQHFGDGTRLSIL.

This clone was counted a single time. Sequence at one end of the junction differs from germline and may be a read error. The J gene is TRBJ1-1, the V gene TRBV5-8; 9 bases are a match to TRBD1. Germline V lookup: CDR1 SGHTS, CDR2 YDEGEE. There are 15 residues in the CDR3. The CDR3 reads CASSIRQGGKTEALF. CDR3 nucleotides: TGTGCCAGCAGCATCAGACAGGGGGGCAAGACTGAAGCTCTCTTT.

The gene calls are TRBV14 and TRBJ2-7; D unresolved. Trimming left V 2 bases short and J 0 bases short, with 8 bases between. The CDR3 is 14 amino acids. Germline CDR1 is SGHDN and CDR2 is FVKESK. The DNA of the CDR3 is TGTGCCAGCAGCCAAACAGAGCTCTCCTACGAGCAGTACTTC. Protein: CASSQTELSYEQYF.

The J gene is TRBJ1-4, the V gene TRBV2; TRBD1 agrees at 10 bases. The CDR3 spans 16 residues. Looked up from germline, CDR1 is SNHLY and CDR2 is FYNNEI. The junction had 9 bases not matched to a gene; V was cut back by 3 bases and J by 8 bases. The CDR3 spells CASSETGTGVREKLFF. The CDR3 nucleotides are TGTGCCAGCAGTGAGACCGGGACAGGGGTACGGGAAAAACTGTTTTTT.

The rearrangement uses TRBV29-1 and TRBJ2-7, with TRBD2 identical over 7 bases. The germline CDR1 and CDR2 sequences are SQVTM and ANQGSEA. This CDR3 comprises 13 residues. The DNA of the CDR3 is TGCAGTGCCGGCGGGGGAAAAGACTACGAGCAGTACTTC. It codes for CSAGGGKDYEQYF.

This clone was found a few times. This sequence joins TRBV30 and TRBJ2-7; 8 bases match TRBD2. CDR3 length: 14 amino acids. J gave up 7 bases and V 0 bases, and 8 bases lay outside the gene matches. Looked up from germline, CDR1 is GTSNPN and CDR2 is SVGIG (reference sequence). Here the CDR3 DNA reads TGTGCCTGGAGTGTGGGACTAGGCCGTTTTGAGCAGTACTTC. Protein sequence: CAWSVGLGRFEQYF.

The V call is TRBV5-6, the J call TRBJ2-7; unclear D gene. The germline CDR1 and CDR2 sequences are SGHDT and YYEEEE. V gave up 2 bases and J gave up 3 bases, with 15 bases separating them. CDR3 length equals 15 residues. CDR3 nucleotide sequence: TGTGCCAGCAGCTTAAATCCAGCCGCGGACTACGAGCAGTACTTC. Translation: CASSLNPAADYEQYF.

The CDR3 reads CASSDRGEKLFF. As DNA, the CDR3 is TGCGCCAGCAGTGACAGGGGTGAAAAACTGTTTTTT. The V gene is TRBV10-1, the J gene TRBJ1-4, with D maybe TRBD1 (6 bases). The germline V gene has CDR1 WNHNN and CDR2 SYGVQD (reference sequence). This CDR3 comprises 12 residues. V was clipped by 3 bases and J by 7 bases, with 6 bases between them.